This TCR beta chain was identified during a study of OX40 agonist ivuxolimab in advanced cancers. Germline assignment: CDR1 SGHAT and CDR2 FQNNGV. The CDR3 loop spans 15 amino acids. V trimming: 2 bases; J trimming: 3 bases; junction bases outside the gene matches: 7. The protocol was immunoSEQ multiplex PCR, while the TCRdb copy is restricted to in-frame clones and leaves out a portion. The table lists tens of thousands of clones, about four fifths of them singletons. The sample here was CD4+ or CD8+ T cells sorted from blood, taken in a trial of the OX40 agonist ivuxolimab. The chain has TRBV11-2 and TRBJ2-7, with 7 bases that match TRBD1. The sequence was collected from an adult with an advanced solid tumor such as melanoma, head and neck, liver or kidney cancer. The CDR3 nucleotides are TGTGCCAGCAGCTTAACTCCGGGACAGCACTACGAGCAGTACTTC. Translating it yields CASSLTPGQHYEQYF.